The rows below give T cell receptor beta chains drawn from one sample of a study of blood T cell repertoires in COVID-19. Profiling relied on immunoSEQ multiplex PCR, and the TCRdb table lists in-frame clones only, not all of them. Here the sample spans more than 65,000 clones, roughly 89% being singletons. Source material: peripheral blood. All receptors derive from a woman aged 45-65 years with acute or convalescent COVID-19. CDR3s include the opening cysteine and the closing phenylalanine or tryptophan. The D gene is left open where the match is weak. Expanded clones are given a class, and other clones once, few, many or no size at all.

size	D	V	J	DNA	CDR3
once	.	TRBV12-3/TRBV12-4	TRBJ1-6	TGTGCCAGCAGGACTGCCTGGGATTCACCCCTCCACTTT	CASRTAWDSPLHF
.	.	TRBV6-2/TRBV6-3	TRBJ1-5	TGTGCCAGCAGTTTGACAGTCAATCAGCCCCAGCATTTT	CASSLTVNQPQHF
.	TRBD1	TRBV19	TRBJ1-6	TGTGCCAGTAGCACCGGACAGGGAGGTAATTCACCCCTCCACTTT	CASSTGQGGNSPLHF
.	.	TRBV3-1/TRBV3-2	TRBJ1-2	TGTGCCAGCAGCCAAGAATCGAGGGGGGGCTACACCTTC	CASSQESRGGYTF
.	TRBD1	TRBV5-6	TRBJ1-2	TGTGCCAGCAGCTTGGACTTGGGACAGATCAACTATGGCTACACCTTC	CASSLDLGQINYGYTF
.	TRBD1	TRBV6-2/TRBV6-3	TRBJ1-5	TGTGCCAGCAGTCGACCTAAAGAGGGGGCACGGCAGCCCCAGCATTTT	CASSRPKEGARQPQHF
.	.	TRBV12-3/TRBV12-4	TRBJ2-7	TGTGCCAGCCGGGACACCTTATACGAGCAGTACTTC	CASRDTLYEQYF
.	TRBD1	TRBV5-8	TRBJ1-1	TGTGCCAGCAGCTTAGCAGGGGGTAGCACTGAAGCTTTCTTT	CASSLAGGSTEAFF
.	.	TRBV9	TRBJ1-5	TGTGCCAGCAGCGTAGACGGTAGCAATCAGCCCCAGCATTTT	CASSVDGSNQPQHF
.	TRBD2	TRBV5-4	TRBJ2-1	TGTGCCAGCAGCTTTGGACTAGCGGGAGGGCCGGGGGAGCAGTTCTTC	CASSFGLAGGPGEQFF
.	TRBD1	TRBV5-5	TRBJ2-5	TGTGCCAGCAGCTTGTGGGACAGGAGAGAAGAGACCCAGTACTTC	CASSLWDRREETQYF
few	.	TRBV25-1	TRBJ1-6	TGTGCCAGCAGTGAATCACTAAGCTCCTATAATTCACCCCTCCACTTT	CASSESLSSYNSPLHF
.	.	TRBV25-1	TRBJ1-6	TGTGCCAGCAAAGGGGGCTCCTATAATTCACCCCTCCACTTT	CASKGGSYNSPLHF
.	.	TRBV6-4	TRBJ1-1	TGTGCCAGCAGCTACAGGGATGGCACTGAAGCTTTCTTT	CASSYRDGTEAFF
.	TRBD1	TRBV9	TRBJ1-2	TGTGCCAGCAGCGTAGACGACAGGGCCATTAACTATGGCTACACCTTC	CASSVDDRAINYGYTF
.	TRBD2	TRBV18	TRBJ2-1	TGTGCCAGCTCACCCGGACTAGCGGGGGGAAGCTCCTACAATGAGCAGTTCTTC	CASSPGLAGGSSYNEQFF
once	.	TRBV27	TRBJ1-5	TGTGCCAGCAGTCTCCACGGGGGTCAGCCCCAGCATTTT	CASSLHGGQPQHF
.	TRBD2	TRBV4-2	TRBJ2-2	TGTGCCAGCAACACAGCGGGGGTCACCGGGGAGCTGTTTTTT	CASNTAGVTGELFF
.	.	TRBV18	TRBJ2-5	TGTGCCAGCTCACCGCTTCGACAGGCAGGGGAAAAGACCCAGTACTTC	CASSPLRQAGEKTQYF
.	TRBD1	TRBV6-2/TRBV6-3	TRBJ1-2	TGTGCCAGCAGTCAGGACAGGGACGGCTACACCTTC	CASSQDRDGYTF
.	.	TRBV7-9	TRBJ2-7	TGTGCCAGCAGCTTAGCACAGCTGTCCTACGAGCAGTACTTC	CASSLAQLSYEQYF
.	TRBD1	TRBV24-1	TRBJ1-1	TGTGCCACCATGGCCACAGGGGGCACTGAAGCTTTCTTT	CATMATGGTEAFF
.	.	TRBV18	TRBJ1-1	TGTGCCAGCTCACGACTATCAGTTGAAGCTTTCTTT	CASSRLSVEAFF
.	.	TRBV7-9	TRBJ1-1	TGTGCCAGCAGCCCCTCCGAGAGCACTGAAGCTTTCTTT	CASSPSESTEAFF
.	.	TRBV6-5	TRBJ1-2	TGTGCCAGCAGTATCTTCCAGGGCGGGGTCGGCTACACCTTC	CASSIFQGGVGYTF
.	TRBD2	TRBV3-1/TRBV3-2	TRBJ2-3	TGTGCCAGCAGCCACATACTAGCGGGAAAGGCAGATACGCAGTATTTT	CASSHILAGKADTQYF